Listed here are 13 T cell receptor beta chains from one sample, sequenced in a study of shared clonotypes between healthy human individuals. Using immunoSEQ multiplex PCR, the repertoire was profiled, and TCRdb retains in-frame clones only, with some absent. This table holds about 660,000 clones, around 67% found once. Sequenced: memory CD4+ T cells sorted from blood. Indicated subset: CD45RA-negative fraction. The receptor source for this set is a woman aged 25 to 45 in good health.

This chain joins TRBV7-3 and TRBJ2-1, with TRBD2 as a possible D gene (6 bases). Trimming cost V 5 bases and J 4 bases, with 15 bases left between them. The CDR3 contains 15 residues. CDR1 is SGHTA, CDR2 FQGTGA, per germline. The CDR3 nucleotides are TGTGCCAGCAGCCCTGGGGGGAGCGGATACAATGAGCAGTTCTTC. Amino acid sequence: CASSPGGSGYNEQFF.

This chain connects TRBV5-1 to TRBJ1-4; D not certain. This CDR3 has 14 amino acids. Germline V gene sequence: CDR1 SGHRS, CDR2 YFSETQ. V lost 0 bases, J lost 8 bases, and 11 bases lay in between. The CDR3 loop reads CASSLGPEEEKLFF. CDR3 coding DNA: TGCGCCAGCAGCTTGGGGCCGGAAGAGGAAAAACTGTTTTTT.

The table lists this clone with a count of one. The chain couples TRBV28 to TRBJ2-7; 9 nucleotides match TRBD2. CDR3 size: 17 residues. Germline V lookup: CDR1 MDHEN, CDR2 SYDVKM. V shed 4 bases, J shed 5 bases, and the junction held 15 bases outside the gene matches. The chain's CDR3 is CASSSTDLWTSEDEQYF. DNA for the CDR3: TGTGCCAGCAGTTCGACCGACCTTTGGACTAGCGAGGACGAGCAGTACTTC.

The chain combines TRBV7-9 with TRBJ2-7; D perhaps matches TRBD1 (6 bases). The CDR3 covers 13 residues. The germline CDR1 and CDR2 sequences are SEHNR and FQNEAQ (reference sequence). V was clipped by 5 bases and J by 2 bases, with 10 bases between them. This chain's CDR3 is CASSRRGAYEQYF. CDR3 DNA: TGTGCCAGCAGCCGCAGGGGAGCCTACGAGCAGTACTTC.

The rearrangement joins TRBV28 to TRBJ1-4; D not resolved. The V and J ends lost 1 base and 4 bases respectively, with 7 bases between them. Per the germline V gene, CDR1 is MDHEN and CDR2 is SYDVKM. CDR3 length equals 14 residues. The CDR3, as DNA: TGTGCCAGCAGTTTATCTCAGAGTAATGAAAAACTGTTTTTT. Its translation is CASSLSQSNEKLFF.

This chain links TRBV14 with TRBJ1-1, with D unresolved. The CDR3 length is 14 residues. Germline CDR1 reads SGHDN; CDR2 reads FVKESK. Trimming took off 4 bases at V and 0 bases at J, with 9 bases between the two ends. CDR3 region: CASSPPGMNTEAFF. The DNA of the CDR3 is TGTGCCAGCAGCCCTCCCGGGATGAACACTGAAGCTTTCTTT. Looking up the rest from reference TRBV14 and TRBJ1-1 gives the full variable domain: EAGVTQFPSHSVIEKGQTVTLRCDPISGHDNLYWYRRVMGKEIKFLLHFVKESKQDESGMPNNRFLAERTGGTYSTLKVQPAELEDSGVYFCASSPPGMNTEAFFGQGTRLTVV.

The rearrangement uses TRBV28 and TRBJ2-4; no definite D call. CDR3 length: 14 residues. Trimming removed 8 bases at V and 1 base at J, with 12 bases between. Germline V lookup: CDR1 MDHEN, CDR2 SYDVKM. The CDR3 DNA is TGTGCCAGCGCATCCACCAACGCCAAAAACATTCAGTACTTC. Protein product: CASASTNAKNIQYF.

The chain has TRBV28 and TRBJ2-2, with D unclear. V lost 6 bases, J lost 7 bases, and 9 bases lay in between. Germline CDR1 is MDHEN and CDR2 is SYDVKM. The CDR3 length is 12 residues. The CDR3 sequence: CASSLRLGELFF. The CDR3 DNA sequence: TGTGCCAGCAGCTTAAGGCTCGGGGAGCTGTTTTTT.

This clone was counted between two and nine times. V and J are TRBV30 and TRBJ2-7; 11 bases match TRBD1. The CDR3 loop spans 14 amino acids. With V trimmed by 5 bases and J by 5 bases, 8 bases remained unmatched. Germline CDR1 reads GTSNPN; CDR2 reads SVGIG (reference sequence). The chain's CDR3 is CAWARDRGRDEQYF. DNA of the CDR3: TGTGCCTGGGCCCGGGACAGGGGGAGGGACGAGCAGTACTTC.

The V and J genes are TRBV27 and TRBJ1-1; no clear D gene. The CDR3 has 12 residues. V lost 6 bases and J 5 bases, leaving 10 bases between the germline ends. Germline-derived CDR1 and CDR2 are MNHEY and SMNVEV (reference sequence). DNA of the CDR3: TGTGCCAGCAGCCTAACCGGGACTGAAGCTTTCTTT. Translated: CASSLTGTEAFF.

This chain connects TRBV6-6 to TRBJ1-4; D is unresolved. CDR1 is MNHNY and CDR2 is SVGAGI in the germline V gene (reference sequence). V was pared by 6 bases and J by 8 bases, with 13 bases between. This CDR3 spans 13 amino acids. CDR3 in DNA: TGTGCCAGCAGGACTCGAACTGTCGAAAAACTGTTTTTT. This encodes CASRTRTVEKLFF.

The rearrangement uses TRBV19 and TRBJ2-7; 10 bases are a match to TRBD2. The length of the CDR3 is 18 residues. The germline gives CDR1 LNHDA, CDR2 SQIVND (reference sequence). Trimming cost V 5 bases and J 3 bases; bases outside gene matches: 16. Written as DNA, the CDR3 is TGTGCCAGTAGTGCAGGGTATCGGGCGGCTAGCGGGAGCTACGAGCAGTACTTC. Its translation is CASSAGYRAASGSYEQYF.

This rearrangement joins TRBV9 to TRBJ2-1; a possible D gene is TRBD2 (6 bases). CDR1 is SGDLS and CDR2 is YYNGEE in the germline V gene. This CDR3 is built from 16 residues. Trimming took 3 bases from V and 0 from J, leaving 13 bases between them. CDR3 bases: TGTGCCAGCAGCGGTATCGGGAGTAGCTCCTACAATGAGCAGTTCTTC. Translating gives CASSGIGSSSYNEQFF.